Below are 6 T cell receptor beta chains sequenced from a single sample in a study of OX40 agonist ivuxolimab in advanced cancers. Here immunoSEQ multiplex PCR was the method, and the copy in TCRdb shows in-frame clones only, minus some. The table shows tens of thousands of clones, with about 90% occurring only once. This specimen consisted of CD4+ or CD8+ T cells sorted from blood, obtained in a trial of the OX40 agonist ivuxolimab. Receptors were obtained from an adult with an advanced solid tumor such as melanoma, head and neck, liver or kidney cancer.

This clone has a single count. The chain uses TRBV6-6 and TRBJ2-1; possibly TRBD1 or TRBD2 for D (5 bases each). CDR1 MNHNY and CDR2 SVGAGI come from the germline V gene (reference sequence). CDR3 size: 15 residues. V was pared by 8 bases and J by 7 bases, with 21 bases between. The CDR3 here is CASCNLGEPGNEQFF. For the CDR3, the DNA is TGTGCCAGCTGTAACTTGGGGGAACCTGGTAATGAGCAGTTCTTC.

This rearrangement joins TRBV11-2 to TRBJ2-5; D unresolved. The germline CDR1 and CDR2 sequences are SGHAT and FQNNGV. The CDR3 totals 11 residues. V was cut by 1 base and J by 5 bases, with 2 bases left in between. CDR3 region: CASSLVETQYF. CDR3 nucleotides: TGTGCCAGCAGCTTAGTCGAGACCCAGTACTTC.

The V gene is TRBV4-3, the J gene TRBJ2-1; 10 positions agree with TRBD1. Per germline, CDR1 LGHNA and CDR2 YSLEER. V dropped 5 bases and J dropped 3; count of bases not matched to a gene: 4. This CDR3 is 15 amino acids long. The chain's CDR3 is CASSSDRGLYNEQFF. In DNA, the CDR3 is TGCGCCAGCAGCAGTGACAGGGGGCTCTACAATGAGCAGTTCTTC.

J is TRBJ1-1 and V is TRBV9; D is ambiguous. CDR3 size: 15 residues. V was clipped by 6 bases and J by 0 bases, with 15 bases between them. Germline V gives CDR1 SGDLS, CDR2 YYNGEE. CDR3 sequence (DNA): TGTGCCAGCACCCCTCAAACAGCCCTGAACACTGAAGCTTTCTTT. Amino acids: CASTPQTALNTEAFF.

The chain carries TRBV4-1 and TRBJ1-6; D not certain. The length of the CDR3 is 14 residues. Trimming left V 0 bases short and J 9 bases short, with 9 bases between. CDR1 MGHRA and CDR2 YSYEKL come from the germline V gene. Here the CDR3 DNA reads TGCGCCAGCAGCCAAGACGGCGGGATTTCACCCCTCCACTTT. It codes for CASSQDGGISPLHF.

The CDR3 is CASSTGPTEAFF. DNA for the CDR3: TGCGCCAGCAGCACAGGGCCTACTGAAGCTTTCTTT. The chain couples TRBV5-1 to TRBJ1-1; tentatively, D is TRBD1 (6 bases). The CDR3 is made up of 12 amino acids. Looked up from germline, CDR1 is SGHRS and CDR2 is YFSETQ. Trimming removed 4 bases from V and 5 bases from J, with 9 bases in between.